This entry lists 27 T cell receptor beta chains sequenced from one sample in a study of T cells after posttransplantation cyclophosphamide. The naive gate required viable CD3+CD4+ or CD3+CD8+ cells with CCR7+CD45RA+CD45RO-CD95-CD27+CD28+ phenotype. Sequenced by immunoSEQ multiplex PCR; TCRdb stores in-frame clones only, minus some. The sample lists some 20,000 clones, 95% to 98% seen once, with 0.15% to 0.2% in the top ten. The sample comprised naive CD4+ T cells sorted from PBMCs. The receptor source for this set is a man aged 35 to 55 in good health, CMV-negative, and a related stem cell transplant donor.

This clone was recorded only once. The chain recombines TRBV27 with TRBJ2-3, with TRBD2 matching over 10 bases. The germline CDR1 and CDR2 sequences are MNHEY and SMNVEV (reference sequence). The CDR3 totals 15 residues. V trimming: 5 bases; J trimming: 2 bases; junction bases outside the gene matches: 4. The CDR3 DNA sequence: TGTGCCAGCAGTATCCTAGCGGGGGTCACAGATACGCAGTATTTT. Translated, it gives CASSILAGVTDTQYF.

A word on this clone: One junction end disagrees with the germline gene, perhaps due to a read error. J is TRBJ2-4 and V is TRBV28; TRBD2 agrees at 10 bases. Looked up from germline, CDR1 is MDHEN and CDR2 is SYDVKM. The CDR3 spans 15 residues. The CDR3 loop reads CASSSELRLAGQRIF. In DNA form, the CDR3 reads TGTGCCAGCAGTTCCGAACTCCGACTAGCGGGCCAGCGAATTTTC.

The J gene is TRBJ2-4, the V gene TRBV4-2; TRBD2 agrees at 8 bases. V was clipped by 4 bases and J by 10 bases; unmatched bases: 21. The germline CDR1 and CDR2 sequences are LGHNA and YNFKEQ. This CDR3 spans 18 amino acids. This chain's CDR3 is CASSRWTIGRAEWGIQYF. The CDR3 region has the DNA TGTGCCAGCAGCCGTTGGACTATCGGGAGGGCCGAATGGGGTATTCAGTACTTC.

The rearrangement joins TRBV28 to TRBJ1-2; D call uncertain. The CDR3 has 12 amino acids. Trimming shortened V by 6 bases and J by 2 bases, and 7 bases separated the two germline ends. Germline lookup yields CDR1 MDHEN and CDR2 SYDVKM. The CDR3 sequence: CASSSRNYGYTF. The CDR3 nucleotides read TGTGCCAGCAGCTCCCGGAACTATGGCTACACCTTC.

This rearrangement joins TRBV11-1 to TRBJ2-3; D not certain. V was shortened by 0 bases and J by 2 bases, with 9 bases between the two germline ends. Germline V gives CDR1 SGHAT, CDR2 FQDESV (reference sequence). This CDR3 comprises 15 residues. The CDR3 spells CASSLANSHTDTQYF. Here the CDR3 DNA reads TGTGCCAGCAGCTTAGCTAATAGCCACACAGATACGCAGTATTTT.

The genes are TRBV6-6 and TRBJ2-5; 7 positions agree with TRBD2. This CDR3 comprises 15 residues. The V segment lost 2 bases and the J segment 2 bases; nucleotides outside the gene matches: 5. In germline, CDR1 is MNHNY, CDR2 SVGAGI (reference sequence). Written as DNA, the CDR3 is TGTGCCAGCAGTTACGGGGGGAGGGGACAAGAGACCCAGTACTTC. Translation: CASSYGGRGQETQYF.

V usage is TRBV10-3 and J usage is TRBJ2-1; 13 positions agree with TRBD2. V gave up 6 bases and J gave up 8 bases; unmatched junction bases: 13. The CDR3 contains 17 residues. Germline assignment: CDR1 ENHRY and CDR2 SYGVKD. The CDR3 sequence: CAIRARTGTSGIDEQFF. The CDR3 region has the DNA TGTGCCATCAGGGCCCGGACCGGGACTAGCGGGATTGATGAGCAGTTCTTC.

V and J are TRBV7-2 and TRBJ2-1; perhaps TRBD2 as D (6 bases). CDR1 and CDR2 from the germline V gene are SGHTA and FQGNSA. The CDR3 length is 16 residues. Trimming cost V 4 bases and J 2 bases, with 15 bases left between them. CDR3 coding DNA: TGTGCCAGCAGCTCGGGGGACGGGGTTGCCTACAATGAGCAGTTCTTC. This codes for CASSSGDGVAYNEQFF.

This chain links TRBV6-1 with TRBJ1-1; 7 bases map to TRBD1. The CDR3 loop spans 14 amino acids. CDR1 is MNHNS, CDR2 SASEGT, per germline. The V gene end was trimmed by 5 bases and the J gene end by 7 bases; junction bases not matched to a gene: 10. DNA of the CDR3: TGTGCCAGCAGTTCCTACGGACAGGCGGGTGAAGCTTTCTTT. This gives the protein CASSSYGQAGEAFF.

The chain couples TRBV7-9 to TRBJ2-1; D may be TRBD2 (6 bases). The CDR3 is 17 residues long. In germline, CDR1 is SEHNR, CDR2 FQNEAQ (reference sequence). The ends were cut back, 0 bases at V and 0 bases at J, with 12 bases in the middle. The CDR3 DNA follows: TGTGCCAGCAGCTTAGCCCGGGACTCGAGCTCCTACAATGAGCAGTTCTTC. It translates to CASSLARDSSSYNEQFF.

V is TRBV7-9 and J is TRBJ2-6; no reliable D call. This CDR3 has 15 residues. CDR1 is SEHNR, CDR2 FQNEAQ, per germline (reference sequence). Trimming stripped 4 bases from V and 1 base from J, with 8 bases between. CDR3 in DNA: TGTGCCAGCAGCTCGCGCCCATCTGGGGCCAACGTCCTGACTTTC. This translates into CASSSRPSGANVLTF.

The chain recombines TRBV5-1 with TRBJ2-7, with TRBD2 matching 10 bases. The CDR3 extends over 19 amino acids. The germline gives CDR1 SGHRS, CDR2 YFSETQ. J lost 1 base, V lost 4 bases, and 17 bases had no gene match. CDR3 protein: CASSADPSLAGRLSYEQYF. In DNA form, the CDR3 reads TGCGCCAGCAGCGCGGACCCATCACTAGCGGGAAGGTTGTCCTACGAGCAGTACTTC.

The rearrangement links TRBV9 to TRBJ2-2; D remains unclear. Germline V gene lookup returns CDR1 SGDLS and CDR2 YYNGEE. This CDR3 has 16 amino acids. Trimming removed 0 bases at V and 2 bases at J, with 11 bases between. CDR3 in DNA: TGTGCCAGCAGCGTAGCAGTAGCCGCTAACACCGGGGAGCTGTTTTTT. It encodes CASSVAVAANTGELFF.

This clone was picked up one time. This chain uses TRBV7-8 with TRBJ2-3, with D maybe TRBD2 (6 bases). Germline V gives CDR1 SGHVS, CDR2 FQNEAQ. V gave up 3 bases and J gave up 6 bases, with 13 bases separating them. There are 14 residues in the CDR3. CDR3 DNA sequence: TGTGCCAGCAGCTTTCAAATCCGGGAGGATACGCAGTATTTT. It encodes CASSFQIREDTQYF.

This chain links TRBV4-2 with TRBJ1-1; D not certain. CDR3 length: 12 residues. The germline V gene has CDR1 LGHNA and CDR2 YNFKEQ. V dropped 0 bases and J dropped 6 bases, with 5 bases sitting between them. The CDR3 nucleotides read TGTGCCAGCAGCCAAGATAGTGCTGAAGCTTTCTTT. Encoded protein: CASSQDSAEAFF.

As to this clone: The sample holds other DNA sequences that translate to the same CDR3. This sequence joins TRBV7-9 and TRBJ2-3, with a weak D call TRBD2 (6 bases). Germline V gene lookup returns CDR1 SEHNR and CDR2 FQNEAQ (reference sequence). Trimming removed 3 bases at V and 2 bases at J, with 15 bases between. The CDR3 extends over 16 amino acids. DNA of the CDR3: TGTGCCAGCAGCTTGGGACTGGCGGGGAACACAGATACGCAGTATTTT. Translation: CASSLGLAGNTDTQYF.

The V and J genes are TRBV27 and TRBJ1-2; 11 nucleotides align to TRBD1. Trimming took 6 bases from V and 7 from J; bases not matched to a gene: 4. CDR1 and CDR2 (germline): MNHEY, SMNVEV (reference sequence). The CDR3 covers 13 residues. The CDR3 DNA reads TGTGCCAGCAGACCGGGACAGGGGGGTGGCTACACCTTC. Translating gives CASRPGQGGGYTF.

CDR3 sequence reads: CSVEGQGAGEQYF. The CDR3 DNA reads TGCAGCGTTGAGGGACAGGGGGCTGGCGAGCAGTACTTC. This rearrangement joins TRBV29-1 to TRBJ2-7; TRBD1 matches at 12 bases. The CDR3 loop spans 13 amino acids. V dropped 3 bases and J dropped 6; count of bases not matched to a gene: 3. Germline assignment: CDR1 SQVTM and CDR2 ANQGSEA.

V and J are TRBV5-4 and TRBJ1-4; no firm D call. Deletions cut 4 bases from V and 0 bases from J, with 13 bases between. Germline CDR1 reads SGHNT; CDR2 reads YYREEE (reference sequence). The CDR3 extends over 16 amino acids. The CDR3 nucleotides are TGTGCCAGCAGCCCTGACGTGGGAGCAACTAATGAAAAACTGTTTTTT. Translated, it gives CASSPDVGATNEKLFF.

The chain recombines TRBV6-1 with TRBJ2-6, with D possibly matching TRBD2 (5 bases). From germline, CDR1 is MNHNS and CDR2 SASEGT. The V end lost 7 bases, the J end lost 4 bases, and 8 bases lay between the germline ends. The CDR3 length is 13 residues. The CDR3 DNA reads as TGTGCCAGCACGGACTCAGGGGCCAACGTCCTGACTTTC. Amino acid sequence: CASTDSGANVLTF.

J is TRBJ2-7 and V is TRBV2; D ambiguous. CDR1 is SNHLY and CDR2 is FYNNEI in the germline V gene. Deletions cut 7 bases from V and 5 bases from J, with 15 bases between. There are 13 residues in the CDR3. CDR3 nucleotides: TGTGCCAGCACCCCTGGGCTACGCGACGAGCAGTACTTC. It yields the protein CASTPGLRDEQYF.

The rearrangement joins TRBV5-4 to TRBJ2-3; 10 bases map to TRBD2. Germline CDR1 and CDR2: SGHNT and YYREEE (reference sequence). The V and J ends lost 4 bases and 6 bases, in that order; junction bases with no gene match: 8. The CDR3 extends over 15 amino acids. The CDR3 region has the DNA TGTGCCAGCAGCCCAGCGGGAGGGCCCAGGGATACGCAGTATTTT. The encoded protein is CASSPAGGPRDTQYF.

The rearrangement links TRBV18 to TRBJ2-3; a weak D match, TRBD1 (6 bases). This CDR3 is 14 amino acids long. CDR1 is KGHSH, CDR2 LQKENI, per germline. V was cut by 0 bases and J by 3 bases, with 7 bases left in between. DNA for the CDR3: TGTGCCAGCTCACCACCGGGACAAACAGATACGCAGTATTTT. Its protein product is CASSPPGQTDTQYF. The full variable domain, rest sourced from reference TRBV18 and TRBJ2-3, is NAGVMQNPRHLVRRRGQEARLRCSPMKGHSHVYWYRQLPEEGLKFMVYLQKENIIDESGMPKERFSAEFPKEGPSILRIQQVVRGDSAAYFCASSPPGQTDTQYFGPGTRLTVL.

This chain connects TRBV6-5 to TRBJ2-4, with TRBD2 matching 7 bases. V lost 6 bases, J lost 3 bases, and 8 bases stayed unmatched. The CDR3 length is 15 residues. Germline loops: CDR1 MNHEY, CDR2 SVGAGI. CDR3 region: CASSRGVLDKNIQYF. The CDR3 nucleotides are TGTGCCAGCAGCCGGGGGGTTTTGGACAAAAACATTCAGTACTTC.

This chain links TRBV7-6 with TRBJ1-5; D remains unclear. CDR3 size: 13 residues. The germline gives CDR1 SGHVS, CDR2 FNYEAQ. Trimming removed 1 base at V and 5 bases at J, with 6 bases between. In nucleotides, the CDR3 is TGTGCCAGCAGCTTAGTGTCGGATCAGCCCCAGCATTTT. This sequence encodes CASSLVSDQPQHF.

The rearrangement uses TRBV2 and TRBJ2-5; the D gene is possibly TRBD1 (5 bases). Germline CDR1 SNHLY, CDR2 FYNNEI. The CDR3 covers 13 residues. Trimming stripped 5 bases from V and 1 base from J, with 8 bases between. The CDR3 DNA reads as TGTGCCAGCAGTTTTGACAGCCAAGAGACCCAGTACTTC. Encoded protein: CASSFDSQETQYF.

The chain couples TRBV5-5 to TRBJ1-2, with D uncertain. CDR1 is SGHKS, CDR2 YYEKEE, per germline (reference sequence). This CDR3 contains 14 residues. V lost 2 bases and J lost 7, with 15 bases in between. The CDR3 sequence: CASSFSRERVGYTF. The CDR3 DNA reads TGTGCCAGCAGCTTCAGTAGGGAGAGAGTTGGCTACACCTTC.